This entry features one T cell receptor beta chain sequence. Other DNA sequences within the sample encode an identical CDR3. This specimen belongs to a study of OX40 agonist ivuxolimab in advanced cancers. The data were produced by immunoSEQ multiplex PCR, yet TCRdb's version contains in-frame clones alone and is incomplete. The data show some 58,000 clones, around nine tenths seen once. The CDR3 has 14 amino acids. Germline V gene data show CDR1 as LNHDA and CDR2 as SQIVND (reference sequence). Trimming left V 4 bases short and J 3 bases short, with 11 bases between. The chain carries TRBV19 and TRBJ2-3; perhaps TRBD1 as D (5 bases). Sample: CD4+ or CD8+ T cells sorted from blood, taken in a trial of the OX40 agonist ivuxolimab. This receptor was identified in an adult with an advanced solid tumor such as melanoma, head and neck, liver or kidney cancer. CDR3 in DNA: TGTGCCAGTAGTACTCAGGGATATACAGATACGCAGTATTTT. It is translated as CASSTQGYTDTQYF.